The 32 T cell receptor beta chains presented below share a single source sample, sequenced in a study of blood T cell repertoires in COVID-19. Some clones are missing from TCRdb's copy, which holds only in-frame ones; the method was immunoSEQ multiplex PCR. The sample consists of just over 150,000 clones, over 75% of them appearing once. Specimen: peripheral blood. These receptors all come from a woman between 40 and 50 years old with acute or convalescent COVID-19.

This chain connects TRBV27 to TRBJ2-1, with 9 bases that match TRBD2. The CDR3 is 19 residues long. J gave up 1 base and V 3 bases, and 13 bases lay outside the gene matches. Germline V lookup: CDR1 MNHEY, CDR2 SMNVEV (reference sequence). CDR3 sequence reads: CASSLALPGLAASYNEQFF. The DNA of the CDR3 is TGTGCCAGCAGTTTGGCCCTACCGGGACTAGCTGCTTCCTACAATGAGCAGTTCTTC.

CDR3 bases: TGTGCTAGTGGTTTGGGGCAGGGGGGATACAATGAGCAGTTCTTC. Its protein product is CASGLGQGGYNEQFF. This sequence joins TRBV12-5 and TRBJ2-1; TRBD1 might be the D (7 bases). Trimming took off 1 base at V and 4 bases at J, with 11 bases between the two ends. This CDR3 has 15 residues. CDR1 is LGHNT and CDR2 is FRNRAP in the germline V gene.

This chain links TRBV5-6 with TRBJ1-6, with D maybe TRBD1 (5 bases). Trimming cost V 1 base and J 4 bases, with 15 bases left between them. The germline gives CDR1 SGHDT, CDR2 YYEEEE. CDR3 length equals 17 residues. CDR3 amino acids: CASSLYRGLGYNSPLHF. As DNA, the CDR3 is TGTGCCAGCAGCTTGTATAGGGGTTTGGGATATAATTCACCCCTCCACTTT.

For the CDR3, the DNA is TGTGCCAGCAGCTTAGTACAGGGAACAGATACGCAGTATTTT. Protein product: CASSLVQGTDTQYF. The chain employs TRBV11-2 and TRBJ2-3; a possible D gene is TRBD1 (6 bases). Germline loops: CDR1 SGHAT, CDR2 FQNNGV. The ends were cut back, 1 base at V and 3 bases at J, with 8 bases in the middle. The CDR3 sequence is 14 residues long.

The CDR3 DNA reads TGTGCCAGCAGCGTCCACACAGATACGCAGTATTTT. Protein product: CASSVHTDTQYF. V is TRBV9 and J is TRBJ2-3, with D unclear. Germline-derived CDR1 and CDR2 are SGDLS and YYNGEE. The ends were cut back, 2 bases at V and 2 bases at J, with 3 bases in the middle. The CDR3 spans 12 residues.

The rearrangement uses TRBV29-1 and TRBJ1-2; D call uncertain. The CDR3 is 11 residues long. V lost 5 bases to trimming and J lost 4 bases, with 8 bases between them. Germline CDR1 and CDR2: SQVTM and ANQGSEA. CDR3 DNA sequence: TGCAGCGTTACGCTATCCTATGGCTACACCTTC. Protein sequence: CSVTLSYGYTF.

CDR3 sequence reads: CASSHATSGTGYTEAFF. CDR3 DNA: TGCGCCAGCAGCCACGCCACTTCCGGGACAGGGTACACTGAAGCTTTCTTT. The chain joins TRBV4-1 to TRBJ1-1; 9 bases are a match to TRBD1. Germline assignment: CDR1 MGHRA and CDR2 YSYEKL. Trimming at V came to 3 bases and at J to 3 bases, leaving 11 bases not matched to a gene. CDR3 length equals 17 residues.

The chain combines TRBV7-8 with TRBJ2-7; the match to TRBD1 covers 7 bases. The V gene end was trimmed by 6 bases and the J gene end by 4 bases; junction bases not matched to a gene: 15. This CDR3 region has 16 residues. The germline V gene encodes CDR1 SGHVS and CDR2 FQNEAQ. CDR3 protein: CASRQETGWGGYEQYF. The DNA of the CDR3 is TGTGCCAGCAGACAAGAGACAGGGTGGGGCGGTTACGAGCAGTACTTC. Supplemented by reference TRBV7-8 and TRBJ2-7, the full variable domain reads GAGVSQSPRYKVAKRGQDVALRCDPISGHVSLFWYQQALGQGPEFLTYFQNEAQLDKSGLPSDRFFAERPEGSVSTLKIQRTQQEDSAVYLCASRQETGWGGYEQYFGPGTRLTVT.

V gene TRBV28 combines with J gene TRBJ1-1; a weak D match, TRBD1 (6 bases). The CDR3 has 15 residues. Trimming shortened V by 5 bases and J by 5 bases, and 18 bases separated the two germline ends. Germline CDR1 reads MDHEN; CDR2 reads SYDVKM. The CDR3 is CASSHGQSVVTEAFF. CDR3 DNA sequence: TGTGCCAGCAGTCATGGACAGTCCGTGGTTACTGAAGCTTTCTTT.

This clone was seen a handful of times. The V call is TRBV9, the J call TRBJ2-1, with D perhaps matching TRBD2 (5 bases). The CDR3 is 17 amino acids. CDR1 is SGDLS and CDR2 is YYNGEE in the germline V gene. V shed 3 bases and J shed 3 bases, with 19 bases lying between them. The CDR3 sequence: CASSDPHREVDYNEQFF. CDR3 nucleotides: TGTGCCAGCAGCGACCCCCACCGGGAAGTCGACTACAATGAGCAGTTCTTC.

The genes are TRBV6-2 or TRBV6-3 and TRBJ2-7; 7 bases match TRBD1. Germline trimming cut 4 bases from V and 2 bases from J; bases unmatched to any gene: 5. The CDR3 contains 14 residues. Germline V CDR1 and CDR2: MNHEY, SVGEGT. The CDR3 DNA sequence: TGTGCCAGCAGTTGGGACAGTTCAACCTACGAGCAGTACTTC. It yields the protein CASSWDSSTYEQYF.

The genes are TRBV24-1 and TRBJ1-1; TRBD1 matches at 9 bases. Losses at the gene ends were 5 bases for V and 4 bases for J; bases not matched to a gene: 7. Per germline, CDR1 KGHDR and CDR2 SFDVKD. The CDR3 runs to 15 residues. As DNA, the CDR3 is TGTGCCACCAGTGCCTCTGGACAGGGGAGCACTGAAGCTTTCTTT. This sequence encodes CATSASGQGSTEAFF.

The chain employs TRBV4-1 and TRBJ1-5; no clear D gene. This CDR3 is 15 amino acids long. Trimming removed 0 bases at V and 4 bases at J, with 10 bases between. Germline CDR1 is MGHRA and CDR2 is YSYEKL. This CDR3 is CASSQEAVKNQPQHF. The CDR3 coding sequence is TGCGCCAGCAGCCAAGAGGCCGTTAAAAATCAGCCCCAGCATTTT.

The rearrangement links TRBV19 to TRBJ2-1, with 16 bases fitting TRBD2. Looked up from germline, CDR1 is LNHDA and CDR2 is SQIVND (reference sequence). The CDR3 sequence is 18 residues long. V dropped 0 bases and J dropped 8; count of bases not matched to a gene: 7. This CDR3 reads CASSIERPGLAGGHEQFF. DNA for the CDR3: TGTGCCAGTAGTATAGAGCGACCGGGACTAGCGGGGGGGCATGAGCAGTTCTTC.

This rearrangement joins TRBV5-1 to TRBJ2-1; 7 nucleotides agree with TRBD1. The CDR3 runs 14 residues. Germline lookup yields CDR1 SGHRS and CDR2 YFSETQ. V lost 0 bases and J lost 6; bases outside the gene matches: 3. CDR3 sequence reads: CASSLGTGGNEQFF. The CDR3 region has the DNA TGCGCCAGCAGCTTGGGGACAGGTGGCAATGAGCAGTTCTTC.

This clone showed up just a few times. V gene TRBV7-3 combines with J gene TRBJ2-7; TRBD1 is a possible D gene (5 bases). The CDR3 contains 15 residues. Trimming removed 6 bases from V and 3 bases from J, with 18 bases in between. Germline V CDR1 and CDR2: SGHTA, FQGTGA. CDR3 sequence reads: CASSNDRAQFYEQYF. For the CDR3, the DNA is TGTGCCAGCAGTAACGACAGAGCCCAATTCTACGAGCAGTACTTC.

V gene TRBV3-1 (or the pseudogene TRBV3-2) combines with J gene TRBJ1-3; a weak D match, TRBD1 (5 bases). Trimming pared 3 bases from V and 2 bases from J, leaving 14 bases between. This CDR3 has 16 amino acids. Germline assignment: CDR1 LGHDT and CDR2 YNNKEL (reference sequence). For the CDR3, the DNA is TGTGCCAGCAGCCAGGGGGGGTTAGTCACTGGAAACACCATATATTTT. Amino acids: CASSQGGLVTGNTIYF.

This clone was detected once. V and J are TRBV12-5 and TRBJ2-7; D is ambiguous. The ends were cut back, 6 bases at V and 0 bases at J, with 21 bases in the middle. Looked up from germline, CDR1 is LGHNT and CDR2 is FRNRAP. The CDR3 loop spans 17 amino acids. The CDR3 region has the DNA TGTGCTAGTGGACCCCAGATCACCCTCACCAACTCCTACGAGCAGTACTTC. It is translated as CASGPQITLTNSYEQYF.

The genes are TRBV9 and TRBJ1-2; 7 bases are shared with TRBD1. This CDR3 region has 13 residues. V gave up 1 base and J gave up 8 bases; unmatched junction bases: 5. Germline CDR1 reads SGDLS; CDR2 reads YYNGEE. The CDR3 sequence: CASSVKRTGGYTF. CDR3 in DNA: TGTGCCAGCAGCGTAAAACGGACAGGCGGCTACACCTTC.

The chain uses TRBV3-1 (or the pseudogene TRBV3-2) and TRBJ2-2; 11 nucleotides align to TRBD2. Unmatched junction bases numbered 6, after V lost 4 bases and J lost 5 bases. Looked up from germline, CDR1 is LGHDT and CDR2 is YNNKEL (reference sequence). This CDR3 spans 16 amino acids. CDR3 protein: CASSPSIAGGTGELFF. CDR3 nucleotide sequence: TGTGCCAGCAGCCCTAGTATAGCGGGAGGGACCGGGGAGCTGTTTTTT.

The chain links TRBV6-5 to TRBJ1-1, with D possibly being TRBD1 (6 bases). The CDR3 runs to 15 residues. V dropped 4 bases and J dropped 0 bases, with 12 bases sitting between them. In germline, CDR1 is MNHEY, CDR2 SVGAGI. The CDR3 DNA reads as TGTGCCAGCAGTTCACCGGACAGCCTGAACACTGAAGCTTTCTTT. Translated, it gives CASSSPDSLNTEAFF.

This clone was counted a few times. V and J are TRBV7-9 and TRBJ1-2; perhaps TRBD1 as D (6 bases). Germline lookup yields CDR1 SEHNR and CDR2 FQNEAQ (reference sequence). V was trimmed by 5 bases and J by 2 bases, leaving 12 bases between them. This CDR3 region has 14 residues. CDR3 region: CASSPDTGNYGYTF. In DNA, the CDR3 is TGTGCCAGCAGCCCTGATACAGGGAACTATGGCTACACCTTC.

This clone has just one count. The chain couples TRBV7-7 to TRBJ2-1, with D maybe TRBD2 (6 bases). This CDR3 comprises 15 residues. CDR1 and CDR2 (germline): SSHAT, FNYEAQ (reference sequence). V shed 2 bases and J shed 7 bases, with 15 bases lying between them. This CDR3 reads CASSLYVGGANEQFF. CDR3 nucleotide sequence: TGTGCCAGCAGCTTATACGTAGGCGGGGCGAATGAGCAGTTCTTC. Drawing the rest from reference TRBV7-7 and TRBJ2-1, the complete variable domain is GAGVSQSPRYKVTKRGQDVTLRCDPISSHATLYWYQQALGQGPEFLTYFNYEAQPDKSGLPSDRFSAERPEGSISTLTIQRTEQRDSAMYRCASSLYVGGANEQFFGPGTRLTVL.

This clone was seen only once. The chain employs TRBV15 and TRBJ2-1, with 8 bases fitting TRBD2. The CDR3 is 15 residues long. From germline, CDR1 is LNHNV and CDR2 YYDKDF (reference sequence). The V segment lost 1 base and the J segment 5 bases; nucleotides outside the gene matches: 4. The CDR3 spells CATSRVGTSNNEQFF. In nucleotides, the CDR3 is TGTGCCACCAGCAGAGTTGGGACTAGTAACAATGAGCAGTTCTTC.

V and J are TRBV29-1 and TRBJ1-4, with D tentatively TRBD1 (5 bases). CDR3 size: 15 residues. The germline V gene encodes CDR1 SQVTM and CDR2 ANQGSEA. V lost 0 bases to trimming and J lost 1 base, with 9 bases between them. CDR3 amino acids: CSVEDWQGTNEKLFF. CDR3 sequence (DNA): TGCAGCGTTGAAGATTGGCAGGGAACTAATGAAAAACTGTTTTTT.

This clone was observed a single time. The V call is TRBV7-9, the J call TRBJ1-5, with D unclear. The length of the CDR3 is 13 residues. The germline CDR1 and CDR2 sequences are SEHNR and FQNEAQ (reference sequence). Trimming removed 6 bases from V and 0 bases from J, with 6 bases in between. The CDR3 coding sequence is TGTGCCAGCAGTGTTTATAGCAATCAGCCCCAGCATTTT. Encoded protein: CASSVYSNQPQHF.

This chain connects TRBV5-1 to TRBJ1-1, with D possibly being TRBD1 (6 bases). The CDR3 totals 15 residues. Trimming removed 4 bases from V and 3 bases from J, with 16 bases in between. Germline values: CDR1 SGHRS, CDR2 YFSETQ. CDR3 sequence (DNA): TGCGCCAGCAGCCTGTTACAGGGCGGTGACACTGAAGCTTTCTTT. Its protein is CASSLLQGGDTEAFF.

The rearrangement links TRBV21-1 to TRBJ1-5; the table's TRBD1 call for D was not verified on the DNA. TRBV21-1 is listed as a pseudogene. CDR3 size: 15 residues. The CDR3: CASSVQGAPSQPQHF. As DNA, the CDR3 is TGTGCCAGCAGCGTCCAGGGGGCGCCCAGTCAGCCCCAGCATTTT.

The chain is built from TRBV5-1 and TRBJ1-1; D is uncertain. The ends were cut back, 0 bases at V and 5 bases at J, with 14 bases in the middle. This CDR3 contains 15 residues. Germline V gene sequence: CDR1 SGHRS, CDR2 YFSETQ. Here the CDR3 DNA reads TGCGCCAGCAGCTTGGGTCACACGAGAGGGACTGAAGCTTTCTTT. Translation gives CASSLGHTRGTEAFF.

V is TRBV24-1 and J is TRBJ2-1, with D perhaps matching TRBD2 (6 bases). This CDR3 region has 17 residues. CDR1 and CDR2 from the germline V gene are KGHDR and SFDVKD. V lost 4 bases to trimming and J lost 4 bases, with 19 bases between them. Written as DNA, the CDR3 is TGTGCCACCAGTGACTCTAGCGAAGATAGAACGTACAATGAGCAGTTCTTC. Protein product: CATSDSSEDRTYNEQFF.

The V and J genes are TRBV4-1 and TRBJ2-3, with a possible D match to TRBD2 (7 bases). V shed 4 bases and J shed 4 bases, with 27 bases lying between them. The CDR3 runs 19 residues. The V gene's germline CDR1 is MGHRA and CDR2 YSYEKL. This CDR3 is CASSLPLGYGGGLPDTQYF. CDR3 DNA sequence: TGCGCCAGCAGCCTTCCGCTAGGGTATGGGGGGGGGCTCCCAGATACGCAGTATTTT.

The chain is built from TRBV7-2 and TRBJ1-2; tentatively, D is TRBD1 (6 bases). This CDR3 is built from 17 residues. V dropped 1 base and J dropped 1 base, with 16 bases sitting between them. Germline CDR1 and CDR2: SGHTA and FQGNSA. The CDR3 DNA follows: TGTGCCAGCAGCTTAGACGGAAGAGGGGGATTTAACTATGGCTACACCTTC. This translates into CASSLDGRGGFNYGYTF.